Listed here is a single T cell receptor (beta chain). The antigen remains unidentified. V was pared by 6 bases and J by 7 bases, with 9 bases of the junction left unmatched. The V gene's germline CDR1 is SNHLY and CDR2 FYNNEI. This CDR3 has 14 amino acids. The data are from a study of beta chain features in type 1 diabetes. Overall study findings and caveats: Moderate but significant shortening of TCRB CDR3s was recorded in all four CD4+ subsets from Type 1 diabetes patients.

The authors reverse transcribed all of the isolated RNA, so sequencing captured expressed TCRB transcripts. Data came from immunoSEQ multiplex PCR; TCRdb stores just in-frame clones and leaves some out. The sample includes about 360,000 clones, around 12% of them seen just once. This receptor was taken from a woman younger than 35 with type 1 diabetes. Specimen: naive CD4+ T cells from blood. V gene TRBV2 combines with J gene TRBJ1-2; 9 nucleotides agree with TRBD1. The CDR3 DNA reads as TGTGCCAGCAGCGGACAGGGGAAAAGCCGTGGCTACACCTTC. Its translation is CASSGQGKSRGYTF.